In this sample, the clone carrying this T cell receptor beta chain turned up a few times. Germline V gene sequence: CDR1 SGHRS, CDR2 YFSETQ. Trimming left V 1 base short and J 4 bases short, with 10 bases between. The CDR3 has 14 residues. TCRdb redid the calling of the RT-PCR reads with MiXCR, one entry per CDR3 protein. The sample yields more than 500,000 distinct CDR3 sequences, 10% to 12% seen once. This record belongs to a study of response to subunit inactivated influenza vaccine. The same data also contributed to another study, on T cells expressing NK-cell markers. From that paper: 5'RACE template switching built TCR beta cDNA with unique molecular identifiers. The authors derived TCR beta repertoires from sorted CD3+CD56+NKG2C+, CD3+CD56+NKG2C- and CD3+CD56-NKG2C+ T cells. Among eight sequenced donors, seven carried HCMV seropositivity while one was seronegative. Six of the donors carried dominant NKG2C+ clonotypes that took up roughly 1.0-8% of their CD8+ T cells. For several donors, these clonotypes were likewise the leading ones in the CD3+CD56-NKG2C+ fraction.

Sequenced here: PBMCs from blood, sampled on the day of vaccination. This clonotype originated in a man over 45 who received an inactivated influenza vaccine. The chain recombines TRBV5-1 with TRBJ2-3; D gene unclear. The CDR3 DNA reads as TGCGCCAGCAGCTTGAGAATGATGGCAGATACGCAGTATTTT. Protein sequence: CASSLRMMADTQYF.